This is a list of T cell receptor beta chains from one sample in a study of blood T cell repertoires in COVID-19. The protocol was immunoSEQ multiplex PCR, while the TCRdb copy is restricted to in-frame clones and leaves out a portion. The sample has roughly 360,000 clones, roughly 88% seen once. Sequenced sample: PBMCs or T cells enriched from blood (not recorded which). Receptors originate from a woman aged 25 to 39 with acute COVID-19. The CDR3 runs from the conserved cysteine through the conserved F or W. D genes are given only for firm matches. Clone size is not always given. Where it is, it says once, few, many or a class for expanded clones.

D gene: .; clone size: .; J gene: TRBJ2-3; V gene: TRBV4-1; CDR3 length: 13; CDR3 protein: CASSPGTPDTQYF; CDR3 DNA: TGCGCCAGCAGCCCTGGGACTCCAGATACGCAGTATTTT
D gene: .; clone size: .; J gene: TRBJ2-7; V gene: TRBV19; CDR3 length: 15; CDR3 protein: CASSDFVGVWREQYF; CDR3 DNA: TGTGCCAGTAGTGATTTTGTAGGGGTCTGGAGAGAGCAGTACTTC
D gene: .; clone size: .; J gene: TRBJ1-1; V gene: TRBV2; CDR3 length: 19; CDR3 protein: CASSVSRQATTAFGTEAFF; CDR3 DNA: TGTGCCAGCAGTGTGAGCCGACAGGCGACTACGGCGTTTGGCACTGAAGCTTTCTTT
D gene: .; clone size: .; J gene: TRBJ2-7; V gene: TRBV7-8; CDR3 length: 12; CDR3 protein: CASSRISYEQYF; CDR3 DNA: TGTGCCAGCAGCCGCATCTCCTACGAGCAGTACTTC
D gene: .; clone size: .; J gene: TRBJ1-4; V gene: TRBV15; CDR3 length: 13; CDR3 protein: CATSGSLDEKLFF; CDR3 DNA: TGTGCCACCAGCGGGAGTTTGGATGAAAAACTGTTTTTT
D gene: .; clone size: few; J gene: TRBJ1-5; V gene: TRBV4-2; CDR3 length: 16; CDR3 protein: CASSQEWGQGKQPQHF; CDR3 DNA: TGTGCCAGCAGCCAAGAATGGGGACAAGGGAAACAGCCCCAGCATTTT
D gene: .; clone size: once; J gene: TRBJ2-7; V gene: TRBV21-1; CDR3 length: 13; CDR3 protein: CASRDRGRNEQYF; CDR3 DNA: TGTGCCAGCCGGGACAGGGGAAGGAACGAGCAGTACTTC
D gene: .; clone size: .; J gene: TRBJ1-2; V gene: TRBV6-5; CDR3 length: 15; CDR3 protein: CASSYEGGGTYGYTF; CDR3 DNA: TGTGCCAGCAGTTACGAGGGAGGGGGGACGTATGGCTACACCTTC
D gene: TRBD2; clone size: .; J gene: TRBJ2-3; V gene: TRBV19; CDR3 length: 16; CDR3 protein: CASSIPPGLGYDTQYF; CDR3 DNA: TGTGCCAGTAGTATACCCCCGGGACTAGGTTACGATACGCAGTATTTT
D gene: TRBD2; clone size: few; J gene: TRBJ2-1; V gene: TRBV5-1; CDR3 length: 16; CDR3 protein: CASRLTSGGINGEQFF; CDR3 DNA: TGCGCCAGCAGGTTGACTAGCGGGGGGATTAACGGTGAGCAGTTCTTC
D gene: .; clone size: .; J gene: TRBJ2-3; V gene: TRBV19; CDR3 length: 15; CDR3 protein: CASSMIDGSADTQYF; CDR3 DNA: TGTGCCAGTAGTATGATCGATGGGAGCGCGGATACGCAGTATTTT
D gene: TRBD2; clone size: .; J gene: TRBJ2-1; V gene: TRBV2; CDR3 length: 15; CDR3 protein: CASRSLAGEYNEQFF; CDR3 DNA: TGTGCCAGCAGGTCCCTAGCGGGGGAGTACAATGAGCAGTTCTTC
D gene: TRBD1; clone size: once; J gene: TRBJ2-2; V gene: TRBV6-1; CDR3 length: 15; CDR3 protein: CASSEWETGTGELFF; CDR3 DNA: TGTGCCAGCAGTGAATGGGAGACAGGGACCGGGGAGCTGTTTTTT
D gene: TRBD1; clone size: .; J gene: TRBJ1-2; V gene: TRBV19; CDR3 length: 12; CDR3 protein: CASNKDRGGYTF; CDR3 DNA: TGTGCCAGTAACAAGGACAGGGGTGGCTACACCTTC
D gene: TRBD2; clone size: .; J gene: TRBJ2-3; V gene: TRBV29-1; CDR3 length: 15; CDR3 protein: CSVENTGGRTDTQYF; CDR3 DNA: TGCAGCGTTGAGAACACGGGGGGTCGCACAGATACGCAGTATTTT
D gene: .; clone size: .; J gene: TRBJ2-5; V gene: TRBV7-2; CDR3 length: 15; CDR3 protein: CASSLGRRLQETQYF; CDR3 DNA: TGTGCCAGCAGCTTAGGCAGGAGGCTTCAAGAGACCCAGTACTTC
D gene: TRBD1; clone size: .; J gene: TRBJ1-5; V gene: TRBV30; CDR3 length: 16; CDR3 protein: CAWSGGADRTNQPQHF; CDR3 DNA: TGTGCCTGGAGTGGTGGGGCGGACAGGACCAATCAGCCCCAGCATTTT
D gene: .; clone size: .; J gene: TRBJ2-7; V gene: TRBV5-1; CDR3 length: 15; CDR3 protein: CASSLAGQGMGEQYF; CDR3 DNA: TGCGCCAGCAGCTTGGCCGGGCAGGGGATGGGCGAGCAGTACTTC
D gene: .; clone size: .; J gene: TRBJ1-2; V gene: TRBV5-5; CDR3 length: 16; CDR3 protein: CASSLWGASTGYGYTF; CDR3 DNA: TGTGCCAGCAGCTTGTGGGGCGCCAGTACAGGCTATGGCTACACCTTC
D gene: .; clone size: .; J gene: TRBJ1-2; V gene: TRBV3-1/TRBV3-2; CDR3 length: 15; CDR3 protein: CASSQEGGAQSGYTF; CDR3 DNA: TGTGCCAGCAGCCAAGAAGGTGGGGCCCAGAGCGGCTACACCTTC